Below are 10 T cell receptor beta chains sequenced from a single sample in a study of CD8 T cells in Susac syndrome (dated by TCRdb to between 2017 and 2020). The method was the immunoSEQ multiplex PCR assay. RNA was extracted with the RNeasy kit and 0.5 to 1 ug was reverse transcribed using random hexamers. The public reads were run again by TCRdb, first through fastp at Q25 and then through MiXCR, and only productive beta chains were kept. Rows merge per CDR3 protein into single entries with the most common DNA and genes. The sample table lists 140,000 or so distinct CDR3 sequences, approximately 95% of them with a count of one. The ten largest clones add up to approximately 0.11% of the sample. The specimen sequenced was CD4+ T cells from PBMCs. The receptors come from a human donor with multiple sclerosis.

V is TRBV7-2 and J is TRBJ2-7; D gene ambiguous. Germline V lookup: CDR1 SGHTA, CDR2 FQGNSA. The V and J ends lost 1 base and 4 bases respectively, with 8 bases between them. CDR3 length equals 13 residues. Here the CDR3 reads CASSLVLYYEQYF. DNA of the CDR3: TGTGCCAGCAGCTTAGTCCTCTATTACGAGCAGTACTTC.

This clonotype appeared a single time. The CDR3 nucleotides read TGTGCCAGCAACCTTCGGACTGAAGCTTTCTTT. It yields the protein CASNLRTEAFF. The chain recombines TRBV2 with TRBJ1-1; D is ambiguous. Germline V CDR1 and CDR2: SNHLY, FYNNEI. V was cut by 7 bases and J by 5 bases, with 8 bases left in between. The CDR3 contains 11 residues.

The chain employs TRBV7-8 and TRBJ1-1; D is uncertain. The germline gives CDR1 SGHVS, CDR2 FQNEAQ. Trimming took off 3 bases at V and 6 bases at J, with 20 bases between the two ends. CDR3 size: 16 residues. CDR3 in amino acids: CASSFGPSNLNAEAFF. For the CDR3, the DNA is TGTGCCAGCAGCTTCGGCCCGTCAAACCTTAACGCTGAAGCTTTCTTT.

The rearrangement joins TRBV11-1 to TRBJ2-1, with 7 bases identical to TRBD1. With 5 bases clipped from V and 7 bases from J, the junction kept 11 bases outside the gene matches. Looked up from germline, CDR1 is SGHAT and CDR2 is FQDESV (reference sequence). This CDR3 has 15 amino acids. The CDR3 reads CASSLLDRDWNEQFF. Written as DNA, the CDR3 is TGTGCCAGCAGCCTACTTGACAGGGATTGGAATGAGCAGTTCTTC.

The DNA of the CDR3 is TGCAGTGCTAGAGTTAGGAACTCCTACAATGAGCAGTTCTTC. Its translation: CSARVRNSYNEQFF. The chain recombines TRBV20-1 with TRBJ2-1; D is undetermined. V lost 1 base and J lost 0, with 7 bases in between. The CDR3 runs 14 residues. Looked up from germline, CDR1 is DFQATT and CDR2 is SNEGSKA (reference sequence).

The rearrangement uses TRBV12-3 or TRBV12-4 and TRBJ1-2; the D gene is possibly TRBD1 (6 bases). Trimming left V 5 bases short and J 1 base short, with 8 bases between. CDR3 length: 13 residues. CDR3 region: CASSPQGNYGYTF. The CDR3 region has the DNA TGTGCCAGCAGTCCACAGGGTAACTATGGCTACACCTTC.

The chain has TRBV11-2 and TRBJ2-2, with no clear D. CDR1 SGHAT and CDR2 FQNNGV come from the germline V gene. The V and J ends lost 3 bases and 1 base respectively, with 9 bases between them. This CDR3 is 15 amino acids long. The DNA of the CDR3 is TGTGCCAGCAGCTTCCAACAGAGGAACACCGGGGAGCTGTTTTTT. It yields the protein CASSFQQRNTGELFF.

The chain links TRBV19 to TRBJ1-2; D is ambiguous. The V end lost 7 bases, the J end lost 7 bases, and 13 bases lay between the germline ends. CDR1 is LNHDA, CDR2 SQIVND, per germline (reference sequence). CDR3 length: 12 residues. The CDR3 reads CASKREDRGYTF. CDR3 coding DNA: TGTGCCAGTAAACGGGAGGACCGTGGCTACACCTTC.

This sequence joins TRBV5-1 and TRBJ2-7, with D possibly matching TRBD1 (6 bases). This CDR3 is 13 amino acids long. Trimming pared 3 bases from V and 6 bases from J, leaving 13 bases between. The germline V gene has CDR1 SGHRS and CDR2 YFSETQ. The CDR3 DNA sequence: TGCGCCAGCAGCTCCAACAGGGTGACCGAGCAGTACTTC. Translation: CASSSNRVTEQYF.

This sequence joins TRBV7-9 and TRBJ1-1, with D unclear. CDR1 is SEHNR, CDR2 FQNEAQ, per germline (reference sequence). With 2 bases removed from V and 1 base from J, the gap between germline ends came to 5 bases. CDR3 length: 13 residues. CDR3 sequence reads: CASSLSENTEAFF. In DNA form, the CDR3 reads TGTGCCAGCAGCTTAAGCGAGAACACTGAAGCTTTCTTT.